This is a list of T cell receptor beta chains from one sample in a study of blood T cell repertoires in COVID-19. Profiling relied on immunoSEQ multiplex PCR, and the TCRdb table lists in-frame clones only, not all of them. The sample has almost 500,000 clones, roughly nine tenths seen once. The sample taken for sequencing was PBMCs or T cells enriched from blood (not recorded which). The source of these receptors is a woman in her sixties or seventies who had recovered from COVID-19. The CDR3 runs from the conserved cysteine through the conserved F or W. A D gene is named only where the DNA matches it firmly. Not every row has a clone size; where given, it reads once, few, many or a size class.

CDR3aa: CASSSLRDSRNIQYF
CDR3nt: TGTGCCAGCAGCTCCCTAAGGGACAGTAGGAACATTCAGTACTTC
v_gene: TRBV11-3
abundance: .
d_gene: TRBD1
j_gene: TRBJ2-4

CDR3aa: CASSSSRGTEAFF
CDR3nt: TGTGCCAGCAGTTCTTCCAGGGGAACTGAAGCTTTCTTT
v_gene: TRBV2
abundance: .
d_gene: .
j_gene: TRBJ1-1

CDR3aa: CASNGGRDSPLHF
CDR3nt: TGTGCCAGCAACGGGGGTAGGGACTCACCCCTCCACTTT
v_gene: TRBV6-6
abundance: .
d_gene: .
j_gene: TRBJ1-6

CDR3aa: CSASPNSPLHF
CDR3nt: TGCAGTGCTAGTCCGAATTCACCCCTCCACTTT
v_gene: TRBV20-1
abundance: once
d_gene: .
j_gene: TRBJ1-6

CDR3aa: CASRLGTASYEQYF
CDR3nt: TGCGCCAGCAGGCTGGGGACAGCCTCCTACGAGCAGTACTTC
v_gene: TRBV5-1
abundance: once
d_gene: TRBD1
j_gene: TRBJ2-7

CDR3aa: CASSLEDRVGNEQFF
CDR3nt: TGTGCCAGTAGTCTCGAGGACAGGGTAGGCAATGAGCAGTTCTTC
v_gene: TRBV19
abundance: .
d_gene: TRBD1
j_gene: TRBJ2-1

CDR3aa: CASREGQGAREKLFF
CDR3nt: TGCGCCAGCAGAGAGGGACAGGGGGCGCGTGAAAAACTGTTTTTT
v_gene: TRBV5-1
abundance: .
d_gene: TRBD1
j_gene: TRBJ1-4

CDR3aa: CASSRLAGPNEQFF
CDR3nt: TGCGCCAGCAGCCGACTAGCGGGGCCTAATGAGCAGTTCTTC
v_gene: TRBV5-1
abundance: .
d_gene: TRBD2
j_gene: TRBJ2-1

CDR3aa: CASSPSVEGDEQYF
CDR3nt: TGTGCCAGCTCACCTTCGGTCGAGGGTGACGAGCAGTACTTC
v_gene: TRBV18
abundance: .
d_gene: .
j_gene: TRBJ2-7

CDR3aa: CASSSGTSGGAKDTQYF
CDR3nt: TGTGCCAGCAGCTCCGGGACTAGCGGGGGGGCCAAAGATACGCAGTATTTT
v_gene: TRBV5-4
abundance: .
d_gene: TRBD2
j_gene: TRBJ2-3

CDR3aa: CASTQGLQADTQYF
CDR3nt: TGTGCCAGCACCCAGGGACTGCAGGCAGATACGCAGTATTTT
v_gene: TRBV3-1/TRBV3-2
abundance: .
d_gene: .
j_gene: TRBJ2-3

CDR3aa: CASSQGQGGYGYTF
CDR3nt: TGTGCCAGCAGCCAGGGACAGGGTGGCTATGGCTACACCTTC
v_gene: TRBV3-1/TRBV3-2
abundance: .
d_gene: TRBD1
j_gene: TRBJ1-2

CDR3aa: CASSSGTSGGHQETQYF
CDR3nt: TGCGCCAGCAGCTCCGGGACTAGCGGGGGGCACCAAGAGACCCAGTACTTC
v_gene: TRBV5-1
abundance: .
d_gene: TRBD2
j_gene: TRBJ2-5

CDR3aa: CASSGSGGAGELFF
CDR3nt: TGTGCCAGCAGTGGTAGCGGGGGAGCCGGGGAGCTGTTTTTT
v_gene: TRBV2
abundance: .
d_gene: TRBD2
j_gene: TRBJ2-2

CDR3aa: CASSQGSAGNTIYF
CDR3nt: TGCGCCAGCAGCCAAGGGTCGGCTGGAAACACCATATATTTT
v_gene: TRBV4-1
abundance: .
d_gene: .
j_gene: TRBJ1-3

CDR3aa: CSARQFYGYTF
CDR3nt: TGCAGTGCTCGACAGTTCTATGGCTACACCTTC
v_gene: TRBV20-1
abundance: .
d_gene: .
j_gene: TRBJ1-2

CDR3aa: CASSSSGTGLTGELFF
CDR3nt: TGTGCCAGCAGCTCCTCCGGGACAGGGTTAACCGGGGAGCTGTTTTTT
v_gene: TRBV5-4
abundance: .
d_gene: TRBD1
j_gene: TRBJ2-2

CDR3aa: CACLPRGGLAGGPRNEQFF
CDR3nt: TGTGCCTGCCTACCCCGCGGGGGACTAGCGGGGGGGCCGAGAAATGAGCAGTTCTTC
v_gene: TRBV30
abundance: once
d_gene: TRBD2
j_gene: TRBJ2-1

CDR3aa: CASSVSPNYGYTF
CDR3nt: TGTGCCAGCAGCGTAAGCCCCAACTATGGCTACACCTTC
v_gene: TRBV9
abundance: .
d_gene: .
j_gene: TRBJ1-2

CDR3aa: CASSQDGMNYYEQYF
CDR3nt: TGTGCCAGCAGCCAAGACGGTATGAACTACTACGAGCAGTACTTC
v_gene: TRBV7-9
abundance: once
d_gene: .
j_gene: TRBJ2-7

CDR3aa: CATSDARTGDGYTF
CDR3nt: TGTGCCACCAGTGATGCCCGGACAGGGGATGGCTACACCTTC
v_gene: TRBV24-1
abundance: .
d_gene: TRBD1
j_gene: TRBJ1-2

CDR3aa: CASSLARGANTEAFF
CDR3nt: TGTGCCAGCAGCTTGGCCCGGGGGGCAAACACTGAAGCTTTCTTT
v_gene: TRBV5-4
abundance: .
d_gene: .
j_gene: TRBJ1-1

CDR3aa: CASSSRGDNYGYTF
CDR3nt: TGTGCCAGCAGTTCCCGGGGTGACAACTATGGCTACACCTTC
v_gene: TRBV6-5
abundance: once
d_gene: .
j_gene: TRBJ1-2

CDR3aa: CAISESGTGPYNEQFF
CDR3nt: TGTGCCATCAGTGAGTCCGGGACAGGGCCCTACAATGAGCAGTTCTTC
v_gene: TRBV10-3
abundance: .
d_gene: TRBD1
j_gene: TRBJ2-1

CDR3aa: CAISATGGERAGELFF
CDR3nt: TGTGCCATCAGTGCAACGGGGGGGGAGCGGGCCGGGGAGCTGTTTTTT
v_gene: TRBV10-3
abundance: .
d_gene: TRBD2
j_gene: TRBJ2-2

CDR3aa: CASSLWQGMGNEQFF
CDR3nt: TGTGCCAGCAGCCTGTGGCAGGGGATGGGTAATGAGCAGTTCTTC
v_gene: TRBV6-4
abundance: .
d_gene: .
j_gene: TRBJ2-1

CDR3aa: CASRTDWDEKLFF
CDR3nt: TGTGCCAGCAGGACCGACTGGGATGAAAAACTGTTTTTT
v_gene: TRBV25-1
abundance: .
d_gene: .
j_gene: TRBJ1-4

CDR3aa: CASSSSGAPNSPLHF
CDR3nt: TGTGCCAGCAGCTCTTCCGGAGCCCCAAATTCACCCCTCCACTTT
v_gene: TRBV5-6
abundance: .
d_gene: .
j_gene: TRBJ1-6

CDR3aa: CASSIVQGLAKNIQYF
CDR3nt: TGTGCCAGTAGTATAGTACAGGGTCTAGCCAAAAACATTCAGTACTTC
v_gene: TRBV19
abundance: few
d_gene: .
j_gene: TRBJ2-4